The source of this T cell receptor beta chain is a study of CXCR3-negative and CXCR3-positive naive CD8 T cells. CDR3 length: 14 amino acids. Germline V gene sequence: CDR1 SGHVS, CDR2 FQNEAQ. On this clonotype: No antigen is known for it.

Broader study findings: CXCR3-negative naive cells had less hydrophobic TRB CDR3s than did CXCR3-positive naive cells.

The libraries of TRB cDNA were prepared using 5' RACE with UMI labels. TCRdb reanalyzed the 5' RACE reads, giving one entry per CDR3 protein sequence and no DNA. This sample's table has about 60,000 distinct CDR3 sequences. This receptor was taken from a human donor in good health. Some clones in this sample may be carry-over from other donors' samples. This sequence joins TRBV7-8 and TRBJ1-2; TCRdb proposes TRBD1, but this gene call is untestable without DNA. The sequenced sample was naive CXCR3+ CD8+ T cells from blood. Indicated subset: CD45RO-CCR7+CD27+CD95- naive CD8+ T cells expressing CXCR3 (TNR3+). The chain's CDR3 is CASSSHPGARGYTF.